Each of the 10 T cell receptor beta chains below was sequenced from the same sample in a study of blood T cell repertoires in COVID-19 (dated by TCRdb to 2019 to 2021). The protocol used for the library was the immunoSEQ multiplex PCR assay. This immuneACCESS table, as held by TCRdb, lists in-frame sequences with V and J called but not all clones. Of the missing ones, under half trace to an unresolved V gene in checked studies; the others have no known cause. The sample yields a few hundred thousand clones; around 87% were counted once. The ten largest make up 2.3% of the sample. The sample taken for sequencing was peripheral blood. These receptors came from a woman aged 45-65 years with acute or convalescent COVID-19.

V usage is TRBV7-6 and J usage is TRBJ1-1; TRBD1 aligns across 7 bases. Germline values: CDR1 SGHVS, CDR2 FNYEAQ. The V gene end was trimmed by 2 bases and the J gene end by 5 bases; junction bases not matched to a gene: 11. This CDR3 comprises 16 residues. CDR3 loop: CASSLTPDRVRTEAFF. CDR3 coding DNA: TGTGCCAGCAGCTTAACCCCTGACAGGGTACGAACTGAAGCTTTCTTT.

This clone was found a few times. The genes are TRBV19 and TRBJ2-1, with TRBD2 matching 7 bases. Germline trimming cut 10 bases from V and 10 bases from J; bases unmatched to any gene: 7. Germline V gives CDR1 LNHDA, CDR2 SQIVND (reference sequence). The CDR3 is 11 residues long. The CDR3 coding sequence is TGTGCCACGCAGACTAGCTCAGAGCAGTTCTTC. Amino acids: CATQTSSEQFF.

The CDR3 sequence is CASSPGQVQETQYF. The CDR3 DNA sequence: TGTGCCAGCAGTCCAGGACAAGTCCAAGAGACCCAGTACTTC. V usage is TRBV28 and J usage is TRBJ2-5; TRBD1 is a possible D gene (5 bases). CDR1 MDHEN and CDR2 SYDVKM come from the germline V gene. V shed 5 bases and J shed 1 base, with 11 bases lying between them. The CDR3 contains 14 residues.

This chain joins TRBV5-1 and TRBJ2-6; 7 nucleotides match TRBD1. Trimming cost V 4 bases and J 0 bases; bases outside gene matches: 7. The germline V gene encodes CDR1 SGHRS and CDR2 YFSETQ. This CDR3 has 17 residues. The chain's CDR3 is CASSLTTGSSGANVLTF. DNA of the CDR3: TGCGCCAGCAGCCTTACGACAGGGAGCTCTGGGGCCAACGTCCTGACTTTC.

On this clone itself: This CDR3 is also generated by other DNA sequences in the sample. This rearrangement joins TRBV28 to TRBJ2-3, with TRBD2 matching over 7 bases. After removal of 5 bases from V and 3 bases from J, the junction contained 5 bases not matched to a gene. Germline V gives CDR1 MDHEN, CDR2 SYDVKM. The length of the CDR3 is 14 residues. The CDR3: CASSRAGGTDTQYF. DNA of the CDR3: TGTGCCAGCAGTCGAGCCGGGGGGACAGATACGCAGTATTTT.

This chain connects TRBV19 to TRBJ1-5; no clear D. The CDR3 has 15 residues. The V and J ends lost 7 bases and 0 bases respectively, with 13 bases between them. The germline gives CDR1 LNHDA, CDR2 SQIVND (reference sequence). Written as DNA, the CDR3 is TGTGCCAGTAAAAAGGGAGTTTATAGCAATCAGCCCCAGCATTTT. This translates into CASKKGVYSNQPQHF.

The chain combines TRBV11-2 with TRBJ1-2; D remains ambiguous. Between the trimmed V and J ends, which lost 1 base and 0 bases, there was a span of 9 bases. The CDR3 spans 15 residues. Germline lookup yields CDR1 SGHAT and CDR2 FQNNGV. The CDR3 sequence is CASSLGGIANYGYTF. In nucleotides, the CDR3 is TGTGCCAGCAGCTTAGGCGGCATAGCTAACTATGGCTACACCTTC.

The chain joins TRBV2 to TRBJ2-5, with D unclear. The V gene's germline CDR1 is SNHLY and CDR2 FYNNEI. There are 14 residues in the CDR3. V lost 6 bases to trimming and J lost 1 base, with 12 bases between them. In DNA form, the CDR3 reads TGTGCCAGCAGGGGCCCAGGCCTCCAAGAGACCCAGTACTTC. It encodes CASRGPGLQETQYF.

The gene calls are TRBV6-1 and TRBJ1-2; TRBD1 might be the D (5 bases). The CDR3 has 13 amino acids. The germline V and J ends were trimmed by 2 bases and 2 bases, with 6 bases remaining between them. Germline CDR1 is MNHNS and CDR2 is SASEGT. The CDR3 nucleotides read TGTGCCAGCAGTGAAAGGGGCAACTATGGCTACACCTTC. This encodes CASSERGNYGYTF.

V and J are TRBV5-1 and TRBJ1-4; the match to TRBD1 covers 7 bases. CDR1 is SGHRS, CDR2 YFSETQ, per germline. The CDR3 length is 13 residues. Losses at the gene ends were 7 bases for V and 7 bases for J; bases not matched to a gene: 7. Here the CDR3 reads CASGTVESEKLFF. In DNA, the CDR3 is TGCGCCAGCGGGACAGTCGAATCTGAAAAACTGTTTTTT.